In this sample, the clone carrying this T cell receptor beta chain turned up many times. These data are taken from a study of regulatory T cells in long-lasting Graves disease. Libraries of TCR beta came from iRepertoire HTBI primers plus Arm-PCR of CDR3 regions. TCRdb re-called the multiplex PCR reads with MiXCR, one entry per CDR3 protein. The sample has fewer than 650,000 distinct CDR3 sequences; around 16% are singletons. From germline, CDR1 is SEHNR and CDR2 FQNEAQ (reference sequence). This CDR3 is built from 15 residues. Trimming cost V 1 base and J 5 bases; bases outside gene matches: 5. Time point here: newly diagnosed GD, antithyroid drugs for less than 3 months. Researchers made the TCR library from RNA that was extracted from PBMCs. These same records also appear under a second study, on T cells in Graves' hyperthyroidism and ophthalmopathy.

The J gene is TRBJ2-7, the V gene TRBV7-9, with 10 bases lining up with TRBD1. The sequencing used peripheral blood mononuclear cells (PBMCs), collected at new diagnosis, from a patient treated with antithyroid drugs. The sequence was obtained from a man between 18 and 35 years old with Graves disease. The CDR3 reads CASSLVGDRGHEQYF. As DNA, the CDR3 is TGTGCCAGCAGCTTAGTGGGGGACAGGGGCCACGAGCAGTACTTC.